This T cell receptor (beta chain) was identified in a study of blood T cell repertoires in COVID-19. Study at large: Collection of acute and convalescent COVID-19 samples took place in the United States, Italy and Spain. The analysed material was cDNA or gDNA that came from T cells, B-cell-depleted T cells, or PBMCs.

The repertoire was sequenced with immunoSEQ multiplex PCR; TCRdb's copy has only in-frame clones and lacks some. The sample has around 200,000 clones, 65% to 80% seen once. Looked up from germline, CDR1 is LGHDT and CDR2 is YNNKEL (reference sequence). The V gene end was trimmed by 1 base and the J gene end by 5 bases; junction bases not matched to a gene: 19. The CDR3 is 19 residues long. The rearrangement uses TRBV3-1 (or the pseudogene TRBV3-2) and TRBJ1-1; TRBD1 matches 7 bases. The specimen was peripheral blood. The receptor's source is a man aged 50-60 years who had recovered from COVID-19. In nucleotides, the CDR3 is TGTGCCAGCAGCCAAGCCCTCCCGACAGGGAGTGGGGTGGGTACTGAAGCTTTCTTT. Protein: CASSQALPTGSGVGTEAFF.